Detailed here is one T cell receptor (beta chain). No antigen is known for it. No quality values exist for individual bases; no much larger clone is one base distant. V loses 7 bases, J loses 4 bases, and the germline ends lie 10 bases apart. The CDR3 sequence holds 12 residues, the cysteine and phenylalanine included. Only the CDR3 DNA is retained, 36 bases long and in frame from the first base. These data come from a study of CD8 T cells in Susac syndrome (dated by TCRdb to about 2019). A note on the overall study: Of the Susac syndrome patients who were sequenced, roughly 6 had clinically active disease and roughly eight were in clinical remission. At blood withdrawal, Susac syndrome patients were therapy-naive, treated with corticosteroids (with IVIg additionally given to some), or treated with IVIg alone. Repertoire sequencing was used to test whether CD8+ T cell activation and differentiation in Susac syndrome was antigen driven. The clonality of the CD8+ T cell repertoire was compared across 12 healthy donors, roughly 14 Susac syndrome patients and roughly 16 multiple sclerosis patients.

Overall study results and their limits: The study acknowledged that relatively few individuals were included in the TCR sequencing and HLA analysis. Susac syndrome CD8+ repertoires showed clonal expansion, highest in CD8+ TEMRA cells and greater in clinically active than remitting patients. Fewer than 20 Susac-specific public clones were identified in the total CD8+ repertoire, and a few Susac-specific public clones were identified in the CD8+ TEMRA repertoire.

RNA was extracted using the RNeasy kit, and roughly 0.5 to 1 ug of the RNA was reverse transcribed with random hexamers. The immunoSEQ multiplex PCR assay, which covers 54 Vbeta and 13 Jbeta segments, was used to amplify TCR beta CDR3 regions. PCR amplification bias was corrected by using a synthetic template baseline for primer optimization and computational correction. As for how the authors treated the data: Only productive sequences were kept, with reads annotated to V, D and J genes according to IMGT and analyzed in immunoSEQ Analyzer. To calculate clonality, Shannon entropy was normalized by log2 of the number of productive unique sequences and then subtracted from one. Public and private clones were assessed among the 100 most prevalent clones of each patient and control. Clones were defined as Susac-specific when absent from the healthy and MS cohorts, from 1,000 to 1,100 published viral clones and from other ImmuneACCESS disease sequences. Starting from the raw public reads, TCRdb applied fastp trimming at Q25, assembled clones with MiXCR and retained in-frame beta chains. Each entry is one CDR3 protein sequence, shown with its most common DNA and genes. The V and J calls and clone size are TCRdb's, not the authors'. A total of around 130,000 distinct CDR3 sequences appear in this sample, roughly 94% of them only once. Of the sample, 0.28% falls within the top ten clones.

Peripheral blood CD8+ and CD4+ T cells from healthy donors, Susac syndrome patients and multiple sclerosis patients were profiled using high-throughput TCR beta sequencing. Susac syndrome patients met recently defined diagnostic criteria for definite or probable disease. CD8+ TEMRA cells were enriched by FACS, while bulk CD8+ and CD4+ T cells were purified by magnetic negative isolation. Blood was collected in EDTA tubes and processed within 24 hours, with PBMCs isolated through density gradient centrifugation. PBMCs intended for TCR sequencing were frozen in liquid nitrogen and were later thawed in a 37 degrees C water bath. The sorted or isolated CD4+, CD8+ and CD8+ TEMRA cells had a purity of 90% or higher.

The sample was CD8+ T cells from PBMCs. This sequence uses TRBV12-3 or TRBV12-4 and TRBJ1-1; TRBD1 is a weak D gene call, 6 bases matching. This TCR was recovered from a human donor with Susac syndrome. The nucleotides are TGTGCCAGCATCGAAGGGGGCACTGAAGCTTTCTTT. Its amino acids are CASIEGGTEAFF.